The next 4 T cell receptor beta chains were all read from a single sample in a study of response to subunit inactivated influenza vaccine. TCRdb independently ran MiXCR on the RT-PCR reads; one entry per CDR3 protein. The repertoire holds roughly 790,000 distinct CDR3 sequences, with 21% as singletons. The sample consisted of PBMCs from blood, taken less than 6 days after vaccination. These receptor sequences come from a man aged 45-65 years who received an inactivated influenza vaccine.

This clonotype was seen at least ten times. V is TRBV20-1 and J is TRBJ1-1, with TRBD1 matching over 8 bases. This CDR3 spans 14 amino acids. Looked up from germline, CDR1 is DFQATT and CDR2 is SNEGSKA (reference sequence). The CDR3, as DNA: TGCAGCCCCCGGACAGGGACCATGAACACTGAAGCTTTCTTT. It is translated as CSPRTGTMNTEAFF.

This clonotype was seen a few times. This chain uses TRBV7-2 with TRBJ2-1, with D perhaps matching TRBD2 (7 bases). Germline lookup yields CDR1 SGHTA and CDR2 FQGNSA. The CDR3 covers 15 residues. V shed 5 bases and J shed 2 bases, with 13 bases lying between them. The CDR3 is CASSDRGAAYNEQFF. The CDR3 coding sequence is TGTGCCAGCAGCGATCGGGGGGCCGCCTACAATGAGCAGTTCTTC.

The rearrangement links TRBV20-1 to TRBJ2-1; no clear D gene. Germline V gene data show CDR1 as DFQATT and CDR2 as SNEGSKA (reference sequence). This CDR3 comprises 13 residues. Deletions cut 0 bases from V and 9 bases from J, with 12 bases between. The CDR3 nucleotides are TGCAGTGCTAGAGATCAAACAGTCGGTGAGCAGTTCTTC. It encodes CSARDQTVGEQFF.

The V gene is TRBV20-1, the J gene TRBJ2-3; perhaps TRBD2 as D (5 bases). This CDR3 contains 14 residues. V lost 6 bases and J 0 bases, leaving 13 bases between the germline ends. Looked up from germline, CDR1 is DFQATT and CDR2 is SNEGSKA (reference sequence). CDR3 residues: CSANDYWSTDTQYF. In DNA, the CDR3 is TGCAGTGCCAATGACTATTGGAGCACAGATACGCAGTATTTT.